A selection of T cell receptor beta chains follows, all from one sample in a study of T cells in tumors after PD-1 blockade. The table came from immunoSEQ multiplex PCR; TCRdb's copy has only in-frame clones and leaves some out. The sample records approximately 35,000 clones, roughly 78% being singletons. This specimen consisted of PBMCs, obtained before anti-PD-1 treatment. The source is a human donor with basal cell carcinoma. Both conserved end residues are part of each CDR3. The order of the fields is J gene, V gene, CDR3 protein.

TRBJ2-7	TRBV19	CASSIARTQPYEQYF
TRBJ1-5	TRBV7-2	CASSPGGGGGNQPQHF
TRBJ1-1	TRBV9	CASSVETDTEAFF
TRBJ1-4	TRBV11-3	CASSFNSVQGNEKLFF
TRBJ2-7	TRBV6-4	CASGGGQSTYEQYF
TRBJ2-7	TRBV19	CASSHPLQNEQYF
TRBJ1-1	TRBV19	CASIPQPGQGATEAFF
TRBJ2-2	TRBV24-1	CATSDRTSSNTGELFF
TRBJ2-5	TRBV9	CVSSVSGQEGQETQYF
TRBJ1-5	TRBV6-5	CASSYSRQGGQPQHF
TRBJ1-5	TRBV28	CASSFVRLGQPQHF
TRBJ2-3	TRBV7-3	CASNERTSGGISTDTQYF
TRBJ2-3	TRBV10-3	CAIRGGTSGTDTQYF
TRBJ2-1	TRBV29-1	CSVAPSTSPSYNEQFF
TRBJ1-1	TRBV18	CASSPSDRQAFF
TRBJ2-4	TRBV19	CASSIGEGGNIQYF
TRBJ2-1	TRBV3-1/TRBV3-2	CASSPSSVRNEQFF
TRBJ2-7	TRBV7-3	CASSSPGNYYEQYF